These T cell receptor beta chains were read from a single sample in a study of spatial heterogeneity in lung cancer. TCRdb used MiXCR to reprocess the 5' RACE reads, holding one entry per CDR3 protein. The sample lists under 75,000 distinct CDR3 sequences, about 14% occurring once. Sequenced here: PBMCs, sampled at surgery. All receptors derive from a male donor with early-stage non-small cell lung cancer. Each CDR3 is given with its conserved first and last residue. The D gene is left open where the match is weak. Size tells how often a clone was seen (once, few, many) or the class of an expanded clone, and some rows leave it out.

TRBV4-3	-	-	TRBJ1-5	CASSPNPRVQPQHF	TGCGCCAGCAGCCCAAACCCGAGGGTCCAGCCCCAGCATTTT
TRBV6-1	-	many	TRBJ2-3	CASSDPWTDTDTQYF	TGTGCCAGCAGCGACCCATGGACAGACACAGATACGCAGTATTTT
TRBV24-1	-	many	TRBJ2-1	CATSDLGINEQFF	TGTGCCACCAGTGATTTAGGCATCAATGAGCAGTTCTTC
TRBV5-1	-	-	TRBJ2-3	CASSFSLSGDTQYF	TGCGCCAGCAGCTTTTCGTTGTCCGGAGATACGCAGTATTTT
TRBV6-2/TRBV6-3	TRBD2	few	TRBJ2-1	CASSYSAGRAVNEQFF	TGTGCCAGCAGTTACTCCGCCGGGAGGGCGGTCAATGAGCAGTTCTTC
TRBV4-1	-	-	TRBJ2-1	CASRKEGSLQSEQFF	TGCGCCAGCAGGAAAGAGGGTAGCCTTCAAAGTGAGCAGTTCTTC
TRBV27	-	many	TRBJ2-5	CASSPAAPTVRGETQYF	TGTGCCAGCAGCCCCGCGGCCCCCACAGTCCGGGGAGAGACCCAGTACTTC
TRBV20-1	-	many	TRBJ2-5	CSARVGSGQETQYF	TGCAGTGCTAGAGTCGGGAGTGGCCAAGAGACCCAGTACTTC
TRBV5-1	TRBD1	-	TRBJ2-7	CASSPPGQGYEQYF	TGCGCCAGCAGCCCACCGGGACAGGGCTACGAGCAGTACTTC
TRBV24-1	TRBD2	-	TRBJ2-1	CATSDSTPLAGSYNEQFF	TGTGCCACCAGTGATTCCACTCCCCTAGCGGGGTCCTACAATGAGCAGTTCTTC
TRBV24-1	-	-	TRBJ1-1	CATSLGFEAFF	TGTGCCACCAGTCTCGGGTTTGAAGCTTTCTTT
TRBV5-1	-	few	TRBJ2-5	CASSLNPGIGQETQYF	TGCGCCAGCAGCTTGAACCCAGGGATAGGGCAAGAGACCCAGTACTTC
TRBV18	-	few	TRBJ2-1	CASSPPPWELGGNNEQFF	TGTGCCAGCTCACCACCGCCTTGGGAATTGGGGGGCAACAATGAGCAGTTCTTC
TRBV5-4	-	few	TRBJ2-2	CASSLGPSMNTGELFF	TGTGCCAGCAGCTTGGGCCCCTCCATGAACACCGGGGAGCTGTTTTTT
TRBV20-1	TRBD2	few	TRBJ2-1	CSALAVGRTYNEQFF	TGCAGTGCCCTCGCCGTCGGGAGGACCTACAATGAGCAGTTCTTC
TRBV30	TRBD1	many	TRBJ2-4	CAWGGQLAKNIQYF	TGTGCCTGGGGGGGACAGCTAGCCAAAAACATTCAGTACTTC
TRBV27	-	many	TRBJ2-7	CASSSGDNSYEQYF	TGTGCCAGCAGTTCCGGGGACAACTCCTACGAGCAGTACTTC
TRBV6-2/TRBV6-3	-	many	TRBJ2-7	CAGRGTPTYEQYF	TGTGCCGGCAGGGGAACCCCGACCTACGAGCAGTACTTC
TRBV5-1	-	many	TRBJ1-2	CASSEGSYGYTF	TGCGCCAGCAGCGAAGGGAGCTATGGCTACACCTTC
TRBV20-1	TRBD2	few	TRBJ2-7	CSAREMAGASYEQYF	TGCAGTGCTAGAGAAATGGCGGGAGCCTCCTACGAGCAGTACTTC
TRBV21-1	-	few	TRBJ2-7	CASSNQRGGAPYEQYF	TGTGCCAGCAGCAACCAACGCGGGGGAGCTCCCTACGAGCAGTACTTC
TRBV19	TRBD1	many	TRBJ1-5	CASSRGGGVGQPQHF	TGTGCCAGTAGTAGAGGAGGGGGCGTCGGACAGCCCCAGCATTTT
TRBV7-6	-	-	TRBJ2-1	CASSLGSNTEQFF	TGTGCCAGCAGCTTAGGAAGTAATACTGAGCAGTTCTTC
TRBV3-1	-	many	TRBJ1-4	CASSQDPGDEKLFF	TGTGCCAGCAGCCAAGACCCAGGGGATGAAAAACTGTTTTTT
TRBV2	TRBD1	medium-sized	TRBJ2-7	CASSESRTGVTYEQYF	TGTGCCAGCAGTGAATCCCGGACAGGGGTAACCTACGAGCAGTACTTC
TRBV11-3	TRBD2	few	TRBJ2-1	CASSFQGTSSSNEQFF	TGTGCCAGCAGCTTCCAGGGGACTAGCTCCTCCAATGAGCAGTTCTTC
TRBV7-9	TRBD1	many	TRBJ1-2	CASSKIGQGTVNTF	TGTGCCAGCAGCAAAATTGGACAGGGCACGGTTAACACCTTC
TRBV14	TRBD1	few	TRBJ1-6	CASSQRTGIGSYNSPLHF	TGTGCCAGCAGCCAACGGACAGGAATCGGCTCCTATAATTCACCCCTCCACTTT
TRBV5-1	-	-	TRBJ2-5	CASSLGVLLPKGETQYF	TGCGCCAGCAGCTTGGGAGTTTTGCTTCCGAAAGGAGAGACCCAGTACTTC
TRBV20-1	-	few	TRBJ1-1	CSARVNTEAFF	TGCAGTGCTAGGGTGAACACTGAAGCTTTCTTT
TRBV20-1	-	-	TRBJ1-5	CSAREGVIKPQHF	TGCAGTGCTAGAGAGGGGGTAATCAAGCCCCAGCATTTT
TRBV5-1	-	-	TRBJ2-7	CASSFGDRPPYEQYF	TGCGCCAGCAGCTTCGGCGATCGACCCCCCTACGAGCAGTACTTC
TRBV12-3/TRBV12-4	-	-	TRBJ1-3	CACLEQGIAGNTIYF	TGTGCTTGCCTCGAACAGGGAATTGCCGGAAACACCATATATTTT
TRBV3-1	TRBD1	few	TRBJ1-2	CASRQQGLSGDYGYTF	TGTGCCAGCCGCCAACAGGGGTTGTCAGGGGACTATGGCTACACCTTC
TRBV11-3	TRBD1	many	TRBJ2-1	CASSPNRGRSEQFF	TGTGCCAGCAGCCCCAACAGGGGAAGGAGTGAGCAGTTCTTC
TRBV20-1	-	-	TRBJ1-1	CSAREGALNTEAFF	TGCAGTGCTAGGGAAGGTGCCTTAAACACTGAAGCTTTCTTT
TRBV9	-	few	TRBJ2-7	CASSASQGSVYEQYF	TGTGCCAGCAGCGCCTCCCAGGGGAGTGTGTACGAGCAGTACTTC
TRBV12-3/TRBV12-4	-	-	TRBJ2-1	CASSPGLRNEQFF	TGTGCCAGCAGTCCCGGCCTAAGAAATGAGCAGTTCTTC
TRBV24-1	TRBD1	-	TRBJ2-2	CATRGQGRTGELFF	TGTGCCACCAGGGGACAGGGTAGAACTGGGGAGCTGTTTTTT
TRBV12-3/TRBV12-4	-	-	TRBJ1-4	CASSQDFATNEKLFF	TGTGCCAGCAGTCAAGACTTTGCAACTAATGAAAAACTGTTTTTT
TRBV5-1	TRBD1	few	TRBJ1-5	CASSIGQAGQPQHF	TGCGCCAGCAGCATAGGACAGGCAGGACAGCCCCAGCATTTT
TRBV12-3/TRBV12-4	-	-	TRBJ1-2	CASSQYGYTF	TGTGCCAGCAGCCAATATGGCTACACCTTC
TRBV9	TRBD2	many	TRBJ2-3	CASSVLAGADTQYF	TGTGCCAGCAGCGTATTAGCGGGAGCAGATACGCAGTATTTT
TRBV29-1	-	few	TRBJ2-3	CSVGPPGQDDTQYF	TGCAGCGTTGGCCCCCCCGGACAAGATGATACGCAGTATTTT
TRBV11-1	-	many	TRBJ2-1	CASSKPETVYNEQFF	TGTGCCAGCAGCAAGCCCGAGACAGTATACAATGAGCAGTTCTTC
TRBV6-5	-	few	TRBJ2-2	CASFEGPGELFF	TGTGCCAGCTTTGAGGGGCCCGGGGAGCTGTTTTTT
TRBV5-1	TRBD2	-	TRBJ2-5	CASSSSGVGETQYF	TGCGCCAGCAGCTCGAGCGGGGTGGGAGAGACCCAGTACTTC
TRBV29-1	-	many	TRBJ2-4	CSVEYIAKNIQYF	TGCAGCGTTGAATACATCGCCAAAAACATTCAGTACTTC
TRBV5-1	-	-	TRBJ2-3	CASAAGSRGPDTQYF	TGCGCCAGCGCGGCGGGCTCCCGAGGACCAGATACGCAGTATTTT
TRBV7-9	-	few	TRBJ1-4	CASSLGVANEKLFF	TGTGCCAGCAGCTTGGGGGTAGCTAATGAAAAACTGTTTTTT
TRBV6-5	TRBD2	many	TRBJ2-7	CASSYGAGALYEQYF	TGTGCCAGCAGTTACGGGGCGGGAGCCCTTTACGAGCAGTACTTC
TRBV7-7	TRBD2	few	TRBJ2-2	CASSLDLSGANTGELFF	TGTGCCAGCAGCTTAGATCTTAGCGGGGCGAACACCGGGGAGCTGTTTTTT
TRBV7-6	TRBD2	many	TRBJ2-1	CASRGSGRSGEQFF	TGTGCGTCACGGGGTAGCGGGAGGTCAGGGGAGCAGTTCTTC
TRBV4-3	-	-	TRBJ2-1	CASSQAETYNEQFF	TGCGCCAGCAGCCAAGCAGAGACCTACAATGAGCAGTTCTTC
TRBV2	-	few	TRBJ1-5	CASRPDDQPQHF	TGTGCCAGCCGACCGGACGATCAGCCCCAGCATTTT
TRBV18	-	-	TRBJ2-3	CASSPQRHTDTQYF	TGTGCCAGCTCACCGCAGCGGCACACAGATACGCAGTATTTT
TRBV19	-	few	TRBJ1-1	CASSINPGPNTEAFF	TGTGCCAGTAGTATTAACCCTGGGCCAAACACTGAAGCTTTCTTT
TRBV5-1	-	-	TRBJ1-1	CASSFEGGETEAFF	TGCGCCAGCAGCTTTGAGGGAGGGGAAACTGAAGCTTTCTTT
TRBV12-3/TRBV12-4	-	-	TRBJ1-4	CASSLSRSGEKLFF	TGTGCCAGCAGTTTAAGTCGCTCAGGCGAAAAACTGTTTTTT